What follows are 26 T cell receptor beta chains derived from one specimen sequenced in a study of T cell changes during pregnancy in multiple sclerosis. Here immunoSEQ multiplex PCR was the method, and the copy in TCRdb shows in-frame clones only, minus some. The table shows roughly 110,000 clones, with around 93% occurring only once. The specimen was peripheral blood, collected after pregnancy. All receptors derive from a female donor with multiple sclerosis, enrolled in a pregnancy study.

The chain employs TRBV5-4 and TRBJ2-7, with TRBD2 identical over 10 bases. CDR1 and CDR2 (germline): SGHNT, YYREEE (reference sequence). The CDR3 runs to 15 residues. Trimming cost V 4 bases and J 1 base; bases outside gene matches: 5. The DNA of the CDR3 is TGTGCCAGCAGCCCATTAGCGGGGGGTTCCTACGAGCAGTACTTC. Protein sequence: CASSPLAGGSYEQYF.

The CDR3 here is CASSIEENMNTEAFF. DNA of the CDR3: TGTGCCAGTAGTATAGAGGAGAACATGAACACTGAAGCTTTCTTT. The rearrangement links TRBV19 to TRBJ1-1; no clear D gene. Per germline, CDR1 LNHDA and CDR2 SQIVND (reference sequence). This CDR3 is 15 amino acids long. V was cut by 0 bases and J by 0 bases, with 8 bases left in between.

This clone was detected a few times. The gene calls are TRBV18 and TRBJ2-5; no clear D gene. CDR1 is KGHSH, CDR2 LQKENI, per germline. CDR3 size: 11 residues. The V end was cut by 5 bases, the J end by 5 bases, with 6 bases between. The chain's CDR3 is CASSSRETQYF. The CDR3 nucleotides are TGTGCCAGCTCATCCAGGGAGACCCAGTACTTC.

The chain uses TRBV5-8 and TRBJ2-7, with 8 positions matching TRBD2. The CDR3 loop spans 15 amino acids. Germline CDR1 reads SGHTS; CDR2 reads YDEGEE. V shed 1 base and J 3 bases; nucleotides not matched to a gene: 6. The CDR3 DNA sequence: TGTGCCAGCAGCTTGTATTCGGGAGGGGACTACGAGCAGTACTTC. This codes for CASSLYSGGDYEQYF.

The rearrangement joins TRBV25-1 to TRBJ1-4; no definite D call. V was clipped by 5 bases and J by 4 bases, with 8 bases between them. The CDR3 sequence is 13 residues long. In germline, CDR1 is MGHDK, CDR2 SYGVNS. The CDR3 bases are TGTGCCAGCAGTTCGGGGAATAATGAAAAACTGTTTTTT. Protein product: CASSSGNNEKLFF.

The rearrangement uses TRBV7-2 and TRBJ2-7; D is uncertain. The ends were cut back, 0 bases at V and 0 bases at J, with 12 bases in the middle. The CDR3 extends over 16 amino acids. Germline lookup yields CDR1 SGHTA and CDR2 FQGNSA. CDR3 in amino acids: CASSLAAVPLSYEQYF. In nucleotides, the CDR3 is TGTGCCAGCAGCTTAGCTGCAGTACCCCTCTCCTACGAGCAGTACTTC.

This chain links TRBV30 with TRBJ1-4, with 7 nucleotides matching TRBD1. Germline assignment: CDR1 GTSNPN and CDR2 SVGIG (reference sequence). This CDR3 is 14 amino acids long. J lost 5 bases, V lost 5 bases, and 8 bases had no gene match. The CDR3 coding sequence is TGTGCCTGGGGATCAGGGGGTATCAATGAAAAACTGTTTTTT. It yields the protein CAWGSGGINEKLFF.

About this clone: At the DNA level, this CDR3 is encoded by other sequences in the same sample as well. This chain connects TRBV9 to TRBJ2-2, with D hard to call. The V end was cut by 1 base, the J end by 5 bases, with 3 bases between. CDR3 length equals 12 residues. Germline V gene sequence: CDR1 SGDLS, CDR2 YYNGEE. Written as DNA, the CDR3 is TGTGCCAGCAGCGTATCAACCGGGGAGCTGTTTTTT. Translation gives CASSVSTGELFF.

This chain connects TRBV29-1 to TRBJ2-1; 7 bases match TRBD2. Trimming cost V 0 bases and J 6 bases; bases outside gene matches: 14. This CDR3 comprises 17 residues. Looked up from germline, CDR1 is SQVTM and CDR2 is ANQGSEA. The CDR3 DNA reads as TGCAGCGTTGAAGACCTCCTTGGGGGGGAGGCCTTCAATGAGCAGTTCTTC. It yields the protein CSVEDLLGGEAFNEQFF.

CDR3 residues: CASSQGREAWNTGELFF. The CDR3, as DNA: TGTGCCAGCAGCCAAGGGCGGGAGGCTTGGAACACCGGGGAGCTGTTTTTT. The rearrangement links TRBV14 to TRBJ2-2, with 8 bases that match TRBD2. With 1 base clipped from V and 1 base from J, the junction kept 5 bases outside the gene matches. The CDR3 loop spans 17 amino acids. Per germline, CDR1 SGHDN and CDR2 FVKESK.

The chain joins TRBV14 to TRBJ1-2, with 8 bases lining up with TRBD1. After removal of 4 bases from V and 9 bases from J, the junction contained 7 bases not matched to a gene. Germline-derived CDR1 and CDR2 are SGHDN and FVKESK. The CDR3 loop spans 13 amino acids. DNA of the CDR3: TGTGCCAGCAGCCGAATTCGACAGGGGAGCTACACCTTC. Its protein product is CASSRIRQGSYTF.

This clone appeared a few times. The CDR3 is CASSRFDTGTGLFF. The DNA of the CDR3 is TGTGCCAGCAGCCGATTTGACACCGGGACAGGGTTGTTCTTC. This chain uses TRBV14 with TRBJ2-1, with 9 bases lining up with TRBD1. The CDR3 is 14 amino acids. Germline lookup yields CDR1 SGHDN and CDR2 FVKESK. After removal of 4 bases from V and 15 bases from J, the junction contained 13 bases not matched to a gene.

The rearrangement uses TRBV18 and TRBJ2-5; D is uncertain. Germline lookup yields CDR1 KGHSH and CDR2 LQKENI. V was pared by 2 bases and J by 1 base, with 5 bases between. The CDR3 extends over 13 amino acids. CDR3 nucleotide sequence: TGTGCCAGCTCACCAGGCGGCCAAGAGACCCAGTACTTC. It yields the protein CASSPGGQETQYF.

As for this clone: Germline is not matched at one junction end, which may reflect a read error. V and J are TRBV28 and TRBJ2-4, with TRBD2 matching 7 bases. This CDR3 region has 12 residues. Looked up from germline, CDR1 is MDHEN and CDR2 is SYDVKM. The CDR3 here is CASSLGGDRTDF. CDR3 nucleotides: TGTGCCAGCAGTTTGGGAGGGGATAGGACTGACTTC. The whole variable domain, remainder taken from reference TRBV28 and TRBJ2-4, is DVKVTQSSRYLVKRTGEKVFLECVQDMDHENMFWYRQDPGLGLRLIYFSYDVKMKEKGDIPEGYSVSREKKERFSLILESASTNQTSMYLCASSLGGDRTDFGAGTRLSVL.

The chain employs TRBV30 and TRBJ2-7; D is possibly TRBD2 (5 bases). This CDR3 is built from 13 residues. Between the trimmed V and J ends, which lost 4 bases and 4 bases, there was a span of 14 bases. CDR1 and CDR2 (germline): GTSNPN, SVGIG (reference sequence). CDR3 in amino acids: CAWKAGLLYEQYF. The CDR3 region has the DNA TGTGCCTGGAAGGCGGGCCTGCTATACGAGCAGTACTTC.

The CDR3 sequence is CASRGASSYNEQFF. Written as DNA, the CDR3 is TGTGCCAGCAGGGGTGCTAGCTCCTACAATGAGCAGTTCTTC. The chain has TRBV6-1 and TRBJ2-1; unclear D gene. The CDR3 extends over 14 amino acids. Germline loops: CDR1 MNHNS, CDR2 SASEGT. V was shortened by 6 bases and J by 0 bases, with 9 bases between the two germline ends.

V usage is TRBV5-4 and J usage is TRBJ2-7; the D gene is possibly TRBD1 (6 bases). The ends were cut back, 1 base at V and 5 bases at J, with 16 bases in the middle. This CDR3 region has 15 residues. Per germline, CDR1 SGHNT and CDR2 YYREEE (reference sequence). The CDR3 coding sequence is TGTGCCAGCAGCTTGTTGGGCAGGGGAACCGACGAGCAGTACTTC. The encoded protein is CASSLLGRGTDEQYF.

The genes are TRBV9 and TRBJ2-1; perhaps TRBD1 as D (6 bases). The CDR3 consists of 15 residues. Germline loops: CDR1 SGDLS, CDR2 YYNGEE. Trimming cost V 2 bases and J 0 bases, with 9 bases left between them. Here the CDR3 reads CASSVRDNSYNEQFF. CDR3 DNA sequence: TGTGCCAGCAGCGTCCGGGACAACTCCTACAATGAGCAGTTCTTC. The entire variable domain, with the rest obtained from reference TRBV9 and TRBJ2-1, is as follows: DSGVTQTPKHLITATGQRVTLRCSPRSGDLSVYWYQQSLDQGLQFLIQYYNGEERAKGNILERFSAQQFPDLHSELNLSSLELGDSALYFCASSVRDNSYNEQFFGPGTRLTVL.

The chain employs TRBV10-3 and TRBJ1-4, with D possibly TRBD1 on 6 matching bases. The V gene's germline CDR1 is ENHRY and CDR2 SYGVKD. This CDR3 contains 15 residues. The germline V and J ends were trimmed by 6 bases and 0 bases, with 11 bases remaining between them. CDR3 sequence reads: CAISGGPATNEKLFF. CDR3 nucleotides: TGTGCCATCAGCGGGGGGCCAGCAACTAATGAAAAACTGTTTTTT.

The chain has TRBV19 and TRBJ2-7, with 7 bases matching TRBD1. The CDR3 is made up of 15 amino acids. Germline-derived CDR1 and CDR2 are LNHDA and SQIVND (reference sequence). The junction had 6 bases not matched to a gene; V was cut back by 1 base and J by 3 bases. The CDR3 DNA reads as TGTGCCAGTAGTATAGCGGGACAGCCCATCTACGAGCAGTACTTC. Translated: CASSIAGQPIYEQYF. Drawing the rest from reference TRBV19 and TRBJ2-7, the complete variable domain is DGGITQSPKYLFRKEGQNVTLSCEQNLNHDAMYWYRQDPGQGLRLIYYSQIVNDFQKGDIAEGYSVSREKKESFPLTVTSAQKNPTAFYLCASSIAGQPIYEQYFGPGTRLTVT.

The chain carries TRBV19 and TRBJ1-1; weak D call: TRBD1 (5 bases). There are 14 residues in the CDR3. Trimming removed 5 bases from V and 1 base from J, with 11 bases in between. Germline CDR1 reads LNHDA; CDR2 reads SQIVND (reference sequence). CDR3 bases: TGTGCCAGTAGTGGACGGACACCGAACACTGAAGCTTTCTTT. It codes for CASSGRTPNTEAFF. Filled out from reference TRBV19 and TRBJ1-1, the complete variable domain reads DGGITQSPKYLFRKEGQNVTLSCEQNLNHDAMYWYRQDPGQGLRLIYYSQIVNDFQKGDIAEGYSVSREKKESFPLTVTSAQKNPTAFYLCASSGRTPNTEAFFGQGTRLTVV.

This chain joins TRBV6-5 and TRBJ2-5, with TRBD1 identical over 9 bases. The CDR3 extends over 14 amino acids. The V gene's germline CDR1 is MNHEY and CDR2 SVGAGI. Trimming took 6 bases from V and 5 from J; bases not matched to a gene: 7. The CDR3 DNA reads as TGTGCCAGCAGAGACAGGGGGTTGCGGGAGACCCAGTACTTC. Translation: CASRDRGLRETQYF.

This rearrangement joins TRBV6-5 to TRBJ2-7, with 9 bases lining up with TRBD1. J lost 0 bases, V lost 4 bases, and 7 bases had no gene match. CDR1 is MNHEY and CDR2 is SVGAGI in the germline V gene. The CDR3 has 16 amino acids. For the CDR3, the DNA is TGTGCCAGCAGTTCCCTGGACAGGGGAGCCTCCTACGAGCAGTACTTC. Translated: CASSSLDRGASYEQYF.

This sequence joins TRBV5-1 and TRBJ2-7; TRBD2 agrees at 7 bases. With 0 bases clipped from V and 0 bases from J, the junction kept 9 bases outside the gene matches. Germline CDR1 is SGHRS and CDR2 is YFSETQ. The CDR3 sequence is 17 residues long. CDR3 sequence: CASSLEGSGSPSYEQYF. The CDR3 DNA reads TGCGCCAGCAGCTTGGAGGGTAGCGGGTCCCCCTCCTACGAGCAGTACTTC. Supplemented by reference TRBV5-1 and TRBJ2-7, the full variable domain reads KAGVTQTPRYLIKTRGQQVTLSCSPISGHRSVSWYQQTPGQGLQFLFEYFSETQRNKGNFPGRFSGRQFSNSRSEMNVSTLELGDSALYLCASSLEGSGSPSYEQYFGPGTRLTVT.

The chain employs TRBV2 and TRBJ2-3, with D perhaps TRBD2 (5 bases). Trimming left V 8 bases short and J 7 bases short, with 16 bases between. CDR1 and CDR2 (germline): SNHLY, FYNNEI. The CDR3 has 13 residues. CDR3 region: CASVRGSQNTQYF. In DNA form, the CDR3 reads TGTGCCAGCGTGCGTGGGAGCCAGAATACGCAGTATTTT.

The J gene is TRBJ1-3, the V gene TRBV5-6; possibly TRBD1 for D (5 bases). Germline assignment: CDR1 SGHDT and CDR2 YYEEEE. V gave up 3 bases and J gave up 0 bases, with 13 bases separating them. This CDR3 has 16 residues. Here the CDR3 DNA reads TGTGCCAGCAGCTCGCGGGGGTTTTACTCTGGAAACACCATATATTTT. This gives the protein CASSSRGFYSGNTIYF.